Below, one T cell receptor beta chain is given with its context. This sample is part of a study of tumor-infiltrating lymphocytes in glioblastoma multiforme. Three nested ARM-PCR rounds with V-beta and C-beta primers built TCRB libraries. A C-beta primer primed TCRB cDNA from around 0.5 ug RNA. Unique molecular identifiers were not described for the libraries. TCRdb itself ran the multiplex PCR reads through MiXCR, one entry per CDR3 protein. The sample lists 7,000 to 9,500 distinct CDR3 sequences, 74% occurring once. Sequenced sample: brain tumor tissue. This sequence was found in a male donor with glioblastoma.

The CDR3 is CAGNDRDRGTDTQYF. The DNA for the CDR3 is TGTGCCGGCAACGACCGGGACAGAGGCACAGATACGCAGTATTTT. The chain employs TRBV11-1 and TRBJ2-3, with 7 bases fitting TRBD1. The CDR3 totals 15 residues. Germline lookup yields CDR1 SGHAT and CDR2 FQDESV (reference sequence). Unmatched junction bases numbered 12, after V lost 11 bases and J lost 1 base.